This T cell receptor beta chain was obtained from a study of T-cell reconstitution after alpha-beta-depleted transplantation in children (dated by TCRdb to 2016 to 2017). For the study in its entirety: The study quantitatively tracked T-cell immune reconstitution after TCRalphabeta/CD19-depleted allogeneic hematopoietic cell transplantation in children using TCR repertoire profiling.

To prepare the library, PCR was applied. TCRdb names Illumina HiSeq 2500 as the instrument used. Molecular barcoding was employed in the preparation of TCR libraries, with unique molecular identifiers being used to normalize TCRbeta repertoire quantification. TCRdb trimmed public reads at Q25 via fastp, called clones via MiXCR and kept in-frame beta chains. Under each unique CDR3 protein, matching rows form one entry showing the most common genes and DNA. Here the sample has hundreds of thousands of distinct CDR3 sequences; roughly 13% occur a single time. The top ten clones comprise around 2.2% of the sample. The sample's treatment or condition label, in plain terms: allogeneic hematopoietic cell transplantation with graft depleted of TCRalphabeta T cells and CD19 B cells. Transplant recipients were children who received TCRalphabeta/CD19-depleted allogeneic hematopoietic cell grafts. This clonotype was seen many times. Its target antigen remains unknown. No much larger clonotype is one base removed from it; base qualities were not supplied.

What the work shows at the level of the full study, not this receptor alone: Hyperexpanded clone frequencies declined over subsequent months; after one year, T-cell counts and TCRbeta diversity were mostly attributed to newly produced T cells. About two months after transplant, the apparently early recovery of alphabetaT-cell counts reportedly depended on just several hundred clones that had expanded rapidly and came from non-depleted graft cells. In some patients, the high TCRbeta diversity seen at day 60 was put down to recipient T cells and intrathymic progenitors that had survived conditioning.

Per the germline V gene (reference sequence), SEHNR is the CDR1 and FQNEAQ is the CDR2. Trimmed from V: 4 bases; trimmed from J: 0 bases; junction bases lacking a gene match: 4. The CDR3 runs 15 amino acids, cysteine and phenylalanine included. Left in the record is the CDR3 DNA by itself, 45 bases read in frame from the first base. The sequence links TRBV7-9 to TRBJ2-3, and 7 bases in between align with TRBD2. The material sequenced was PBMCs, mostly from graft donor cells, taken 360 days after TCRalphabeta/CD19-depleted stem cell transplant. This receptor was obtained from a male patient between 5 and 17 years old who had a stem cell transplant for acute myeloid leukemia, so the T cells may come from the graft donor. The nucleotide sequence is given as TGTGCCAGCAGCTCGAGCGGGACTAGCACAGATACGCAGTATTTT. This yields the protein CASSSSGTSTDTQYF.